Listed below are T cell receptor beta chains from one sample, sequenced in a study of identical twins. Using its own MiXCR run on the 5' RACE reads, TCRdb lists one record per CDR3 protein. The data hold hundreds of thousands of distinct CDR3 sequences, with less than 7% observed a single time. Sequencing used naive T cells sorted from blood. These receptors originate from a man between 18 and 35 years old in good health. Both conserved end residues are part of each CDR3. D genes are given only for firm matches. Only some rows state a clone size, as once, few, many or a class for expanded clones.

d_call | j_call | clone_size | v_call | cdr3_aa | cdr3_nt
NA | TRBJ2-5 | once | TRBV5-1 | CASSPSGAGKETQYF | TGCGCCAGCAGCCCCTCGGGGGCGGGTAAAGAGACCCAGTACTTC
NA | TRBJ2-3 | many | TRBV20-1 | CSASKGIISTDTQYF | TGCAGTGCTAGCAAGGGAATTATAAGCACAGATACGCAGTATTTT
NA | TRBJ1-2 | few | TRBV7-9 | CASSGEGYTF | TGTGCCAGCAGCGGAGAAGGCTACACCTTC
TRBD1 | TRBJ2-3 | many | TRBV7-2 | CASSRTGRPDTQYF | TGTGCCAGCAGCCGGACAGGGAGACCAGATACGCAGTATTTT
TRBD1 | TRBJ1-1 | many | TRBV28 | CASATGATTEAFF | TGTGCCAGCGCCACAGGGGCTACCACTGAAGCTTTCTTT
NA | TRBJ2-1 | many | TRBV5-1 | CASSLAINEQFF | TGCGCCAGCAGCTTGGCCATCAATGAGCAGTTCTTC
NA | TRBJ2-1 | many | TRBV6-5 | CASSSGRTYNEQFF | TGTGCCAGCAGTTCCGGGAGAACCTACAATGAGCAGTTCTTC
NA | TRBJ1-1 | many | TRBV15 | CATSRHRVDTEAFF | TGTGCCACCAGCAGACACAGGGTGGACACTGAAGCTTTCTTT
NA | TRBJ1-6 | many | TRBV12-3/TRBV12-4 | CASRWDMSNSPLHF | TGTGCCAGCAGGTGGGACATGAGTAATTCACCCCTCCACTTT
NA | TRBJ2-1 | many | TRBV7-9 | CASSLTGYPGDEQFF | TGTGCCAGCAGCTTAACCGGCTACCCTGGGGATGAGCAGTTCTTC
TRBD1 | TRBJ1-1 | many | TRBV29-1 | CSAQVTGGPLNTEAFF | TGCAGCGCGCAAGTGACAGGGGGGCCCTTGAACACTGAAGCTTTCTTT
NA | TRBJ1-1 | few | TRBV3-1 | CASRSVLTEAFF | TGTGCCAGCAGGTCGGTCCTAACTGAAGCTTTCTTT
NA | TRBJ2-1 | many | TRBV6-1 | CASMDQAALINEQFF | TGTGCCAGCATGGACCAAGCGGCCCTAATCAATGAGCAGTTCTTC
NA | TRBJ2-7 | NA | TRBV5-1 | CANSRQDSYEQYF | TGCGCCAACTCCAGACAGGACTCCTACGAGCAGTACTTC
TRBD1 | TRBJ1-5 | many | TRBV5-1 | CASSPTGGGNQPQHF | TGTGCCAGCAGCCCAACAGGGGGGGGCAATCAGCCCCAGCATTTT
NA | TRBJ1-2 | many | TRBV12-3/TRBV12-4 | CASSFGGPGYGYTF | TGTGCCAGCAGTTTCGGGGGGCCAGGCTATGGCTACACCTTC
NA | TRBJ2-5 | few | TRBV7-8 | CASIQPLTREQETQYF | TGTGCCAGTATACAGCCACTGACGAGGGAACAAGAGACCCAGTACTTC
NA | TRBJ2-3 | many | TRBV5-1 | CASRSGLTTDTQYF | TGCGCCAGCAGGTCTGGACTCACCACAGATACGCAGTATTTT
NA | TRBJ2-5 | many | TRBV24-1 | CATSDPSLGYQETQYF | TGTGCCACCAGTGACCCTTCGTTGGGGTACCAAGAGACCCAGTACTTC
NA | TRBJ2-3 | few | TRBV2 | CAHTAFLPSTDTQYF | TGTGCTCATACAGCGTTTTTACCCTCTACAGATACGCAGTATTTT
NA | TRBJ2-2 | many | TRBV12-3/TRBV12-4 | CASSLAVGSGTGELFF | TGTGCCAGCAGTTTAGCGGTGGGTTCGGGCACCGGGGAGCTGTTTTTT
NA | TRBJ1-1 | NA | TRBV3-1 | CASSYPENTEAFF | TGTGCCAGCAGCTATCCAGAGAACACTGAAGCTTTCTTT
NA | TRBJ2-1 | many | TRBV15 | CATSREGLDEQFF | TGTGCCACCAGCAGAGAGGGTCTCGATGAGCAGTTCTTC
TRBD1 | TRBJ2-3 | many | TRBV20-1 | CSVTAETGTTGTDTQYF | TGCAGTGTTACAGCAGAGACAGGGACGACGGGCACAGATACGCAGTATTTT
NA | TRBJ2-7 | many | TRBV4-3 | CASSQDRTVGYEQYF | TGCGCCAGCAGCCAAGATCGAACGGTGGGCTACGAGCAGTACTTC
TRBD2 | TRBJ2-1 | many | TRBV29-1 | CSVVSSAGARYNEQFF | TGCAGCGTTGTATCGTCGGCGGGAGCTAGGTACAATGAGCAGTTCTTC
NA | TRBJ1-2 | few | TRBV12-3/TRBV12-4 | CAAAGAPSNYGYTF | TGTGCCGCAGCGGGAGCTCCTTCTAACTATGGCTACACCTTC
NA | TRBJ2-7 | many | TRBV6-5 | CARPGDTYEQYF | TGTGCCAGACCGGGAGACACCTACGAGCAGTACTTC
TRBD1 | TRBJ2-7 | many | TRBV7-8 | CASSPLLDREGSSKPEQYF | TGTGCCAGCAGCCCGCTTTTAGACAGGGAAGGTAGTTCAAAACCCGAGCAGTACTTC
NA | TRBJ2-5 | NA | TRBV28 | CASSRALYRRQETQYF | TGTGCCAGCAGTAGGGCCCTCTATAGGCGCCAAGAGACCCAGTACTTC
TRBD1 | TRBJ2-7 | few | TRBV6-2/TRBV6-3 | CASTIIGTGTSYEQYF | TGTGCCAGCACCATCATCGGGACAGGGACCTCCTACGAGCAGTACTTC
NA | TRBJ1-1 | many | TRBV5-1 | CASSTIRGDTEAFF | TGCGCCAGCAGTACTATTCGAGGGGACACTGAAGCTTTCTTT
NA | TRBJ1-3 | many | TRBV20-1 | CSARDSEGRGNTIYF | TGCAGTGCTAGAGATTCTGAGGGGCGCGGAAACACCATATATTTT
TRBD2 | TRBJ2-1 | many | TRBV25-1 | CASRQSKGLATYNEQFF | TGTGCCAGCAGACAGAGCAAGGGACTAGCAACCTACAATGAGCAGTTCTTC
NA | TRBJ2-7 | few | TRBV7-2 | CASSLVGHQGEQYF | TGTGCCAGCAGCTTAGTGGGACATCAAGGCGAGCAGTACTTC
NA | TRBJ1-4 | NA | TRBV18 | CASSPAGRPNEKLFF | TGTGCCAGCTCACCCGCGGGACGGCCGAATGAAAAACTGTTTTTT
TRBD2 | TRBJ2-7 | many | TRBV28 | CASRRASGGSYEQYF | TGTGCCAGCAGACGAGCTAGCGGGGGTTCCTACGAGCAGTACTTC
NA | TRBJ1-1 | many | TRBV12-3/TRBV12-4 | CASSLGSSTLFAFF | TGTGCCAGCAGTTTGGGTTCGTCAACCCTGTTTGCTTTCTTT
NA | TRBJ1-5 | many | TRBV29-1 | CSVEGVVRSNQPQHF | TGCAGCGTTGAAGGGGTGGTACGTAGCAATCAGCCCCAGCATTTT
TRBD2 | TRBJ2-1 | many | TRBV4-3 | CASSKGVAGGVNEQFF | TGCGCCAGCAGCAAAGGGGTAGCGGGAGGTGTAAATGAGCAGTTCTTC
NA | TRBJ1-5 | NA | TRBV6-2/TRBV6-3 | CASLGSQKRDSNQPQHF | TGTGCCAGCTTGGGTTCCCAAAAACGGGACAGCAATCAGCCCCAGCATTTT
TRBD2 | TRBJ2-5 | many | TRBV7-9 | CASSSLRLAGIETQYF | TGTGCCAGCAGTTCGCTCCGACTAGCGGGAATAGAGACCCAGTACTTC
NA | TRBJ2-5 | many | TRBV5-5 | CASSSGRRGRETQYF | TGTGCCAGCAGCTCGGGGAGGAGGGGCCGGGAGACCCAGTACTTC
NA | TRBJ2-2 | many | TRBV11-1 | CASSFPGKGPPNTGELFF | TGTGCCAGCAGCTTTCCAGGGAAGGGCCCTCCGAACACCGGGGAGCTGTTTTTT
TRBD1 | TRBJ2-5 | NA | TRBV11-2 | CASSHTTGEETQYF | TGTGCCAGCAGCCACACGACAGGGGAAGAGACCCAGTACTTC
TRBD2 | TRBJ2-3 | many | TRBV5-1 | CASSSSPLAGGADTQYF | TGCGCCAGCAGCAGTAGCCCACTAGCGGGAGGGGCAGATACGCAGTATTTT
NA | TRBJ2-1 | many | TRBV6-6 | CASRLAGHEQFF | TGTGCCAGCCGTCTAGCAGGCCATGAGCAGTTCTTC
NA | TRBJ2-6 | many | TRBV4-3 | CASSDSLLSGANVLTF | TGCGCCAGCAGCGACAGCCTTCTCTCTGGGGCCAACGTCCTGACTTTC
NA | TRBJ1-5 | NA | TRBV6-2/TRBV6-3 | CASSYRPDRSNQPQHF | TGTGCCAGCAGTTACCGCCCGGACAGAAGCAATCAGCCCCAGCATTTT
NA | TRBJ1-2 | NA | TRBV20-1 | CSASRVNYGYTF | TGCAGTGCTAGTAGGGTTAACTATGGCTACACCTTC
TRBD1 | TRBJ2-7 | NA | TRBV3-1 | CASSRGGTGTYEQYF | TGTGCCAGCAGCCGAGGAGGGACAGGTACCTACGAGCAGTACTTC
NA | TRBJ2-5 | many | TRBV4-1 | CASSQEGGHGVLAQYF | TGCGCCAGCAGCCAAGAAGGGGGACACGGGGTATTGGCCCAGTACTTC
NA | TRBJ2-7 | few | TRBV5-6 | CASSFPTGKGRAYEQYF | TGTGCCAGCAGCTTTCCGACAGGCAAGGGAAGGGCCTACGAGCAGTACTTC
TRBD1 | TRBJ2-7 | many | TRBV20-1 | CSARRGQAYEQYF | TGCAGTGCTAGAAGGGGACAGGCCTACGAGCAGTACTTC